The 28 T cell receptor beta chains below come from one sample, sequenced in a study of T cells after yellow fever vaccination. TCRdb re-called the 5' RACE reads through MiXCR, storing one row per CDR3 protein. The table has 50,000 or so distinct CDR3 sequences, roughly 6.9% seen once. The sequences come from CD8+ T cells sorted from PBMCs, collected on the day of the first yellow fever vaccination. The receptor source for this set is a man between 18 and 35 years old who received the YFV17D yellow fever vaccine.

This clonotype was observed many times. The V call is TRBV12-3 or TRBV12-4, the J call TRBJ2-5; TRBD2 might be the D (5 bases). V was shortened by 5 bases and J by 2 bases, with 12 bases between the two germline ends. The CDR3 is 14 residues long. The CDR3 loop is CASSPPGLQETQYF. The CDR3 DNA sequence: TGTGCCAGCAGTCCCCCGGGGTTACAAGAGACCCAGTACTTC.

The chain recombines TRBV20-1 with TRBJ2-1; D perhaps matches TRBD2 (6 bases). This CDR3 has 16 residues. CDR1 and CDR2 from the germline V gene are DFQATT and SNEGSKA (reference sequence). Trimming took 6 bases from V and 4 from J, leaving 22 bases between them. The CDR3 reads CSAPPLPAGGYNEQFF. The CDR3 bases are TGCAGTGCCCCGCCCCTGCCAGCGGGCGGTTACAATGAGCAGTTCTTC.

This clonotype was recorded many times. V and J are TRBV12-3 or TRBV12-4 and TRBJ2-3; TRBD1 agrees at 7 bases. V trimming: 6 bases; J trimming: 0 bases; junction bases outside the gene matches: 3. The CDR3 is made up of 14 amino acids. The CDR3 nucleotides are TGTGCCAGCAGCCTGACAGGGAGCACAGATACGCAGTATTTT. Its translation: CASSLTGSTDTQYF.

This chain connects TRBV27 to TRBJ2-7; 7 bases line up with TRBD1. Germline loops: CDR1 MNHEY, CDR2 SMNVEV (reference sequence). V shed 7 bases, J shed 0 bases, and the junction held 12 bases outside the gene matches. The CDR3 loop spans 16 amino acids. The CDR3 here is CASKPVQGSSSYEQYF. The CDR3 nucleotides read TGTGCCAGCAAACCGGTACAGGGGTCAAGCTCCTACGAGCAGTACTTC.

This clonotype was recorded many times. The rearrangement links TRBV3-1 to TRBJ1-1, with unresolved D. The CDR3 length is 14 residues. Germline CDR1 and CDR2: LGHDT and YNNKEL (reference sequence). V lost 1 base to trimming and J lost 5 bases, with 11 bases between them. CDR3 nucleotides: TGTGCCAGCAGCCAAGGGAGTCTGCGGACTGAAGCTTTCTTT. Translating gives CASSQGSLRTEAFF. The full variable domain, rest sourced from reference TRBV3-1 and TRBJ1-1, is DTAVSQTPKYLVTQMGNDKSIKCEQNLGHDTMYWYKQDSKKFLKIMFSYNNKELIINETVPNRFSPKSPDKAHLNLHINSLELGDSAVYFCASSQGSLRTEAFFGQGTRLTVV.

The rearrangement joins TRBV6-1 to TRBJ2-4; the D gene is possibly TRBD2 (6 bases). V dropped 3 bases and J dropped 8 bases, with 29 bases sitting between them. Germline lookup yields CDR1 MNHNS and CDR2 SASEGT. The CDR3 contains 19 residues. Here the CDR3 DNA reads TGTGCCAGCAGTGAGGGGGTCAGCGGGCGCGGGATCTCTAACGACATTCAGTACTTC. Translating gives CASSEGVSGRGISNDIQYF.

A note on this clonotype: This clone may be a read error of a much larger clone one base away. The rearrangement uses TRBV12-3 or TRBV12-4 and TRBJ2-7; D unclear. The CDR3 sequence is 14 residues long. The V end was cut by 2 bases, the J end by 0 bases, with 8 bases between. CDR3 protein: CASSLLWSSYEQYF. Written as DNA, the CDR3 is TGTGCCAGCAGTTTACTGTGGAGCTCCTACGAGCAGTACTTC.

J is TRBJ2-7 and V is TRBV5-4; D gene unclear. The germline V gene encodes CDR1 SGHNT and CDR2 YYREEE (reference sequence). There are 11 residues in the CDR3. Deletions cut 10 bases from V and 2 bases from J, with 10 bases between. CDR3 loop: CAYRATYEQYF. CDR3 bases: TGTGCCTATCGGGCCACCTACGAGCAGTACTTC.

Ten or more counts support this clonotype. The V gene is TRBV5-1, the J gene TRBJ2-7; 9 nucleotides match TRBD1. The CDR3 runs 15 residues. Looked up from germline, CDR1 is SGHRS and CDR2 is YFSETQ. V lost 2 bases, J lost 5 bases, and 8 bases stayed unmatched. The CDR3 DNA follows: TGCGCCAGCAGCTTCACAGGGGGCGCCGGGAACGAGCAGTACTTC. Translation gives CASSFTGGAGNEQYF.

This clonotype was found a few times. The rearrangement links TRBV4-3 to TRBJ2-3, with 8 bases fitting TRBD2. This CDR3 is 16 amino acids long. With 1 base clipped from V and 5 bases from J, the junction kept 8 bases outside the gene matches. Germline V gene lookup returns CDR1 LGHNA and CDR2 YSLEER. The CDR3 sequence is CASSQVRRGGGDTQYF. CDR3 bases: TGCGCCAGCAGCCAAGTGCGCCGGGGGGGTGGAGATACGCAGTATTTT.

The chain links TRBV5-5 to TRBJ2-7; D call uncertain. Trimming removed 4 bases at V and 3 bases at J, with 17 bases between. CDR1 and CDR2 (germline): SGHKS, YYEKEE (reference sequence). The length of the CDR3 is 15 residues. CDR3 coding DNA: TGTGCCAGCAGCCCTGATGGGCCAGGATTCTACGAGCAGTACTTC. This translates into CASSPDGPGFYEQYF. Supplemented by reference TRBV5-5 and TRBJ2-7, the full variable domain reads DAGVTQSPTHLIKTRGQQVTLRCSPISGHKSVSWYQQVLGQGPQFIFQYYEKEERGRGNFPDRFSARQFPNYSSELNVNALLLGDSALYLCASSPDGPGFYEQYFGPGTRLTVT.

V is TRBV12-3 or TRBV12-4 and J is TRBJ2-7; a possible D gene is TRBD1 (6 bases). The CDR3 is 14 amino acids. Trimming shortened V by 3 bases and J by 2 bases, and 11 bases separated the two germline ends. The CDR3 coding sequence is TGTGCCAGCAGTTTTTCGGACAGCCCCTACGAGCAGTACGTC. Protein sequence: CASSFSDSPYEQYV.

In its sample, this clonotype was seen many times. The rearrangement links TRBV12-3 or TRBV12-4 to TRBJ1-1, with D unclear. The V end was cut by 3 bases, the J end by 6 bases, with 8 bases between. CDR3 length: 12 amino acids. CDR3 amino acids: CASSFRHPEAFF. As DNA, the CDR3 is TGTGCCAGCAGTTTTCGTCACCCTGAAGCTTTCTTT.

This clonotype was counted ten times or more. In nucleotides, the CDR3 is TGTGCCAGCAGCCAGACAGGAGGCAATCAGCCCCAGCATTTT. Residues: CASSQTGGNQPQHF. V gene TRBV5-6 combines with J gene TRBJ1-5; possibly TRBD1 for D (6 bases). Germline lookup yields CDR1 SGHDT and CDR2 YYEEEE. The CDR3 runs 14 residues. The ends were cut back, 4 bases at V and 2 bases at J, with 10 bases in the middle.

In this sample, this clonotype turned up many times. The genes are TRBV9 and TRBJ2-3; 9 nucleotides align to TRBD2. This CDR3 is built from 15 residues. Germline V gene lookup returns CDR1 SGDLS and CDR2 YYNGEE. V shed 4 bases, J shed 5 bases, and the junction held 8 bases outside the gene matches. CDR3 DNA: TGTGCCAGCAGCCTAACAGCGGGGGGCCGAGATACGCAGTATTTT. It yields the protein CASSLTAGGRDTQYF. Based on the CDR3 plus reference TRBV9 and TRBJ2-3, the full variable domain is DSGVTQTPKHLITATGQRVTLRCSPRSGDLSVYWYQQSLDQGLQFLIQYYNGEERAKGNILERFSAQQFPDLHSELNLSSLELGDSALYFCASSLTAGGRDTQYFGPGTRLTVL.

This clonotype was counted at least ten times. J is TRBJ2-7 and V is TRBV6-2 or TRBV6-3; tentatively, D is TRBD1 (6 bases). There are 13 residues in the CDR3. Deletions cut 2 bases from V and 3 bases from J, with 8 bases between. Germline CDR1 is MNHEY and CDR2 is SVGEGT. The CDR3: CASSYRDNYEQYF. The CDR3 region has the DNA TGTGCCAGCAGTTACCGGGACAACTACGAGCAGTACTTC.

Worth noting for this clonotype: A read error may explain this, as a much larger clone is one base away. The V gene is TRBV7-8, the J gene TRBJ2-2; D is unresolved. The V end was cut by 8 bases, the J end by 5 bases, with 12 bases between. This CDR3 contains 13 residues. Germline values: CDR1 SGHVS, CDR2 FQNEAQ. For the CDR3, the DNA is TGTGCCAGCGCCCTTGACTTTACCGGGGAGCTGTTTTTT. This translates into CASALDFTGELFF. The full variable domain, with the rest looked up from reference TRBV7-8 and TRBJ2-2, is GAGVSQSPRYKVAKRGQDVALRCDPISGHVSLFWYQQALGQGPEFLTYFQNEAQLDKSGLPSDRFFAERPEGSVSTLKIQRTQQEDSAVYLCASALDFTGELFFGEGSRLTVL.

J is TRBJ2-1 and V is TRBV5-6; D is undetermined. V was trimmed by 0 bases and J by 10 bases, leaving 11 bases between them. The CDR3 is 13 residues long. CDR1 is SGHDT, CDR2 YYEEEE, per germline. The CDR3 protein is CASSLVATIEQFF. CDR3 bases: TGTGCCAGCAGCTTGGTTGCTACAATAGAGCAGTTCTTC.

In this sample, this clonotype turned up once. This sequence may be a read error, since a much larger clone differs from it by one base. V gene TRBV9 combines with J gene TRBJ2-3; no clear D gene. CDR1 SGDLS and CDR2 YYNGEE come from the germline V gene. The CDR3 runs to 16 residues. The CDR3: CVSSAARTPSTDTQYF. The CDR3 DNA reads TGTGTCAGCAGCGCAGCGAGGACCCCTAGCACAGATACGCAGTATTTT.

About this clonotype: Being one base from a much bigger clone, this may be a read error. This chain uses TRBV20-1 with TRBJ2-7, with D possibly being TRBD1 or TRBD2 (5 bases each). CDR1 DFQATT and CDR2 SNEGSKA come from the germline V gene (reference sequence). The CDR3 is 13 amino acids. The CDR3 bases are TGCAGTGCTAGAGGCCAGGGCGACTACAAGCAGTACTTC. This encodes CSARGQGDYKQYF.

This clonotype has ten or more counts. The CDR3 nucleotides are TGCGCCAGCAGCATGAGGAGGAACAATGAGCAGTTCTTC. Protein sequence: CASSMRRNNEQFF. This chain joins TRBV5-1 and TRBJ2-1; D is possibly TRBD2 (5 bases). V was clipped by 4 bases and J by 5 bases, with 10 bases between them. The germline gives CDR1 SGHRS, CDR2 YFSETQ. CDR3 size: 13 residues.

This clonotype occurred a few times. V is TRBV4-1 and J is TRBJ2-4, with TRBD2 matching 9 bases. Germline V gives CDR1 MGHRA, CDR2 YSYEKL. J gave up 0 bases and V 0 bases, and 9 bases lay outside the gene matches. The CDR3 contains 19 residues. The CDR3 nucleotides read TGCGCCAGCAGCCAAGAACCTCCGCGGGGGGGGTTAGCCAAAAACATTCAGTACTTC. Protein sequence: CASSQEPPRGGLAKNIQYF.

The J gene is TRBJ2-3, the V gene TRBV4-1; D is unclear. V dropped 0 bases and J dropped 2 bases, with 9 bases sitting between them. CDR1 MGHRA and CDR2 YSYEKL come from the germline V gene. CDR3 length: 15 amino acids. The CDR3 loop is CASSQESETTDTQYF. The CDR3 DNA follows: TGCGCCAGCAGCCAAGAGAGCGAAACCACAGATACGCAGTATTTT.

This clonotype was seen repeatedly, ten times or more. CDR3 nucleotide sequence: TGCGCCAGCAGCCAAGATACAAGGGGCCAGGGAAACACTGAAGCTTTCTTT. Its translation is CASSQDTRGQGNTEAFF. The chain has TRBV4-3 and TRBJ1-1; tentative D call: TRBD1 (5 bases). The V end lost 0 bases, the J end lost 2 bases, and 16 bases lay between the germline ends. Germline loops: CDR1 LGHNA, CDR2 YSLEER. The CDR3 loop spans 17 amino acids.

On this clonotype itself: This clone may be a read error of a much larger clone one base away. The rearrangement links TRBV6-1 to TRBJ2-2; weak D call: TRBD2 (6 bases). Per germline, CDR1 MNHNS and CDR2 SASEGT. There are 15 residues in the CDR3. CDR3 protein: CASTLSGEAGGEMFF. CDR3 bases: TGTGCCAGCACCCTATCGGGGGAAGCTGGCGGGGAGATGTTTTTT.

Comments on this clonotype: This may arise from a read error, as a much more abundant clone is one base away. CDR3: CATSGVVTSPGHTEAFF. The CDR3 DNA follows: TGTGCCACCAGCGGAGTCGTCACATCCCCTGGGCACACTGAAGCTTTCTTT. The chain carries TRBV7-9 and TRBJ1-1; D not resolved. Germline-derived CDR1 and CDR2 are SEHNR and FQNEAQ (reference sequence). The CDR3 extends over 17 amino acids.

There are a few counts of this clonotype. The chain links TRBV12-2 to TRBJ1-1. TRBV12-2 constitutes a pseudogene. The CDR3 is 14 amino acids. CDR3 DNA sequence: TGTGCAAGTCGCCGGAGTATGGCCTTAACTGAAGCTTTCTTT. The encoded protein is CASRRSMALTEAFF.

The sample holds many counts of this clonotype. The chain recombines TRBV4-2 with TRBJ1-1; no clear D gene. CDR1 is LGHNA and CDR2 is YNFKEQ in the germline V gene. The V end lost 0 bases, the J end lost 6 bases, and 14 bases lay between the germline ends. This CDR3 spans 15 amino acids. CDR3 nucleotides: TGTGCCAGCAGCCAAGATCGGTCGGGTTTGTCTGAAGCTTTCTTT. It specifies CASSQDRSGLSEAFF.